The source of this T cell receptor (beta chain) is a study of lymphopenia after photon versus proton radiotherapy. General study findings and limits: Proton therapy kept repertoires fairly stable, unlike photons, which gained effector/memory cells. Larger post-nadir TCR diversity loss correlated inversely with survival in deceased patients. After lymphocyte nadir, photon-treated repertoires showed oligoclonal expansion, especially CD8+ Temra.

Trimming removed 3 bases from V and 7 bases from J, with 10 bases in between. Germline assignment: CDR1 MNHEY and CDR2 SMNVEV (reference sequence). CDR3 length equals 13 residues. This table comes from immunoSEQ multiplex PCR, and its TCRdb copy is limited to in-frame clones, with some not included. The table has around 15,000 clones, around 85% seen once. Concerning this clone: The antigen is unknown.

The rearrangement uses TRBV27 and TRBJ1-5; D call uncertain. The sequences come from peripheral blood, collected from a patient treated with proton-based radiotherapy. The clonotype was recovered from a woman in her sixties or seventies with cholangiocarcinoma. Some clones in this sample may be carry-over from other donors' samples. The CDR3 protein is CASSFVSGQPQHF. The CDR3 region has the DNA TGTGCCAGCAGTTTCGTCTCGGGCCAGCCCCAGCATTTT.